A single sample gave rise to the 24 T cell receptor beta chains below, sequenced in a study of blood T cell repertoires in COVID-19. Some clones are missing from TCRdb's copy, which holds only in-frame ones; the method was immunoSEQ multiplex PCR. The sample contains roughly 500,000 clones, roughly 88% of which appear only once. Sequenced input: peripheral blood. All receptors derive from a human donor in a cohort sampled during active COVID-19.

The chain links TRBV27 to TRBJ1-4; no clear D. Germline V gives CDR1 MNHEY, CDR2 SMNVEV (reference sequence). The V gene lost 0 bases and the J gene lost 2 bases, with 13 bases spanning the gap. CDR3 length: 17 amino acids. The CDR3 loop reads CASSLSIVYSTNEKLFF. The DNA of the CDR3 is TGTGCCAGCAGTTTATCGATTGTTTACAGTACTAATGAAAAACTGTTTTTT.

The CDR3 loop reads CASSLGSRVNTEAFF. The DNA of the CDR3 is TGTGCCAGCAGCCTAGGGTCGAGGGTGAACACTGAAGCTTTCTTT. This chain links TRBV2 with TRBJ1-1; D remains ambiguous. The V end lost 6 bases, the J end lost 0 bases, and 14 bases lay between the germline ends. Germline CDR1 is SNHLY and CDR2 is FYNNEI. This CDR3 has 15 residues.

The chain recombines TRBV29-1 with TRBJ2-7, with 12 bases identical to TRBD2. The V segment lost 4 bases and the J segment 2 bases; nucleotides outside the gene matches: 0. Germline loops: CDR1 SQVTM, CDR2 ANQGSEA. This CDR3 has 13 residues. The CDR3 loop is CSVGTSGTYEQYF. CDR3 nucleotide sequence: TGCAGCGTTGGGACTAGCGGGACCTACGAGCAGTACTTC.

The chain is built from TRBV7-9 and TRBJ2-3; a possible D gene is TRBD2 (6 bases). Trimming stripped 1 base from V and 4 bases from J, with 15 bases between. The CDR3 runs 16 residues. CDR1 and CDR2 from the germline V gene are SEHNR and FQNEAQ (reference sequence). CDR3 loop: CASSLVSPTGADTQYF. The DNA for the CDR3 is TGTGCCAGCAGCTTAGTATCCCCCACGGGAGCAGATACGCAGTATTTT.

This clone has only a few counts. The chain combines TRBV2 with TRBJ1-1, with D perhaps matching TRBD1 (5 bases). The CDR3 runs 14 residues. Germline values: CDR1 SNHLY, CDR2 FYNNEI. Trimming removed 5 bases from V and 0 bases from J, with 10 bases in between. The CDR3 nucleotides are TGTGCCAGCAGTCAGGACATCATGAACACTGAAGCTTTCTTT. The encoded protein is CASSQDIMNTEAFF.

The chain is built from TRBV6-5 and TRBJ2-7; TRBD1 matches 10 bases. This CDR3 is 15 amino acids long. V shed 5 bases, J shed 0 bases, and the junction held 4 bases outside the gene matches. Germline values: CDR1 MNHEY, CDR2 SVGAGI. CDR3 amino acids: CASSPDRGNSYEQYF. In nucleotides, the CDR3 is TGTGCCAGCAGTCCGGACAGGGGGAACTCCTACGAGCAGTACTTC.

The genes are TRBV9 and TRBJ2-2, with 7 positions matching TRBD2. V was clipped by 1 base and J by 0 bases; unmatched bases: 3. The length of the CDR3 is 16 residues. CDR1 and CDR2 (germline): SGDLS, YYNGEE. The CDR3 loop is CASSVRAGTNTGELFF. The CDR3 DNA follows: TGTGCCAGCAGCGTACGAGCGGGAACGAACACCGGGGAGCTGTTTTTT. Full variable domain (missing parts from reference TRBV9 and TRBJ2-2): DSGVTQTPKHLITATGQRVTLRCSPRSGDLSVYWYQQSLDQGLQFLIQYYNGEERAKGNILERFSAQQFPDLHSELNLSSLELGDSALYFCASSVRAGTNTGELFFGEGSRLTVL.

With respect to this clone: Mismatch with germline at one junction end may stem from a read error. This chain joins TRBV19 and TRBJ1-5; D remains unclear. The CDR3 consists of 13 residues. The V gene's germline CDR1 is LNHDA and CDR2 SQIVND (reference sequence). The DNA of the CDR3 is TGTGCCAGTAATATACTCAGAAATCAGCCCCAGCATTTT. It yields the protein CASNILRNQPQHF.

This clone was observed many times. The rearrangement links TRBV13 to TRBJ1-4, with unresolved D. This CDR3 region has 12 residues. V was pared by 1 base and J by 8 bases, with 5 bases between. Germline loops: CDR1 PRHDT, CDR2 FYEKMQ (reference sequence). In DNA form, the CDR3 reads TGTGCCAGCAGCTTAGTGGGCGAAAAACTGTTTTTT. Translation gives CASSLVGEKLFF.

The V gene is TRBV5-1, the J gene TRBJ2-1; 10 bases align to TRBD2. The CDR3 is 15 residues long. The J segment lost 8 bases and the V segment lost 3 bases, leaving 8 bases of the junction unmatched. Germline V gene data show CDR1 as SGHRS and CDR2 as YFSETQ. CDR3: CASSSPGTSEDEQFF. The CDR3 DNA reads TGCGCCAGCAGCTCTCCCGGGACTAGCGAGGATGAGCAGTTCTTC.

Written as DNA, the CDR3 is TGTGCCTGGAGCGTCGACTTGTCCTCCTACAATGAGCAGTTCTTC. It encodes CAWSVDLSSYNEQFF. J is TRBJ2-1 and V is TRBV30; no clear D gene. V lost 3 bases, J lost 0 bases, and 12 bases lay in between. The CDR3 runs to 15 residues. CDR1 GTSNPN and CDR2 SVGIG come from the germline V gene (reference sequence).

The chain joins TRBV6-2 or TRBV6-3 to TRBJ2-1; weak D call: TRBD2 (5 bases). This CDR3 spans 18 amino acids. The germline V gene encodes CDR1 MNHEY and CDR2 SVGEGT. V was trimmed by 2 bases and J by 1 base, leaving 18 bases between them. The DNA for the CDR3 is TGTGCCAGCAGTTACACCCTTAAGGAGGCGATATCCTACAATGAGCAGTTCTTC. Translation: CASSYTLKEAISYNEQFF.

J is TRBJ1-2 and V is TRBV7-8; 9 positions match TRBD1. J lost 3 bases, V lost 6 bases, and 11 bases had no gene match. This CDR3 has 16 residues. Germline assignment: CDR1 SGHVS and CDR2 FQNEAQ. The CDR3 sequence: CASRLQGAPNHYGYTF. Written as DNA, the CDR3 is TGTGCCAGCAGGCTACAGGGGGCCCCCAACCACTATGGCTACACCTTC.

This chain links TRBV5-8 with TRBJ1-2; no clear D. The CDR3 runs 13 residues. CDR1 SGHTS and CDR2 YDEGEE come from the germline V gene. Between the trimmed V and J ends, which lost 4 bases and 5 bases, there was a span of 12 bases. The CDR3 region has the DNA TGTGCCAGCAGCCCCGGACTGCTTTATGGCTACACCTTC. The encoded protein is CASSPGLLYGYTF.

This rearrangement joins TRBV3-1 (or the pseudogene TRBV3-2) to TRBJ2-7; TRBD2 matches 13 bases. V lost 4 bases, J lost 5 bases, and 11 bases stayed unmatched. The length of the CDR3 is 17 residues. The germline CDR1 and CDR2 sequences are LGHDT and YNNKEL (reference sequence). The CDR3 reads CASSPWGLAGYAHEQYF. CDR3 DNA sequence: TGTGCCAGCAGCCCCTGGGGACTAGCGGGATATGCACACGAGCAGTACTTC.

J is TRBJ2-3 and V is TRBV11-2; 7 bases line up with TRBD1. Looked up from germline, CDR1 is SGHAT and CDR2 is FQNNGV. The CDR3 totals 16 residues. The V gene end was trimmed by 5 bases and the J gene end by 3 bases; junction bases not matched to a gene: 11. CDR3 region: CASSRHTGVTTDTQYF. DNA for the CDR3: TGTGCCAGCAGCCGACATACAGGGGTCACGACAGATACGCAGTATTTT.

The chain combines TRBV3-1 (or the pseudogene TRBV3-2) with TRBJ2-1; D gene ambiguous. Germline CDR1 and CDR2: LGHDT and YNNKEL (reference sequence). The V gene lost 7 bases and the J gene lost 0 bases, with 16 bases spanning the gap. The CDR3 consists of 16 residues. The CDR3 sequence: CASTQNYPNSYNEQFF. CDR3 sequence (DNA): TGTGCCAGCACTCAAAACTACCCCAACTCCTACAATGAGCAGTTCTTC.

This chain connects TRBV28 to TRBJ2-7; D is possibly TRBD1 (6 bases). Germline values: CDR1 MDHEN, CDR2 SYDVKM. Trimming left V 2 bases short and J 7 bases short, with 15 bases between. This CDR3 is built from 14 residues. The CDR3 here is CASSLVRGFGEQYF. The CDR3 DNA follows: TGTGCCAGCAGTTTAGTAAGGGGGTTTGGGGAGCAGTACTTC.

This chain links TRBV30 with TRBJ1-2; TRBD1 matches at 7 bases. Germline V gene lookup returns CDR1 GTSNPN and CDR2 SVGIG (reference sequence). V shed 2 bases, J shed 7 bases, and the junction held 7 bases outside the gene matches. The CDR3 is 13 amino acids. Here the CDR3 reads CAWSMAGGTGYTF. CDR3 sequence (DNA): TGTGCCTGGAGTATGGCAGGGGGTACTGGCTACACCTTC.

This chain uses TRBV19 with TRBJ2-5, with a tentative D call TRBD2 (5 bases). V was shortened by 3 bases and J by 8 bases, with 28 bases between the two germline ends. The CDR3 extends over 18 amino acids. Germline loops: CDR1 LNHDA, CDR2 SQIVND (reference sequence). CDR3 sequence (DNA): TGTGCCAGTAGTATCGAAGGAGGCGCTGCTGGTCCAAGAGTAACCCAGTACTTC. This translates into CASSIEGGAAGPRVTQYF.

This clone has just one count. This chain joins TRBV2 and TRBJ1-3; TRBD1 is a possible D gene (5 bases). The CDR3 consists of 17 residues. V was clipped by 8 bases and J by 0 bases, with 20 bases between them. Germline-derived CDR1 and CDR2 are SNHLY and FYNNEI. The CDR3 loop reads CASVDRVDPFSGNTIYF. Here the CDR3 DNA reads TGTGCCAGCGTTGACAGAGTCGACCCTTTCTCTGGAAACACCATATATTTT. Supplemented by reference TRBV2 and TRBJ1-3, the full variable domain reads EPEVTQTPSHQVTQMGQEVILRCVPISNHLYFYWYRQILGQKVEFLVSFYNNEISEKSEIFDDQFSVERPDGSNFTLKIRSTKLEDSAMYFCASVDRVDPFSGNTIYFGEGSWLTVV.

This chain connects TRBV19 to TRBJ1-3, with D possibly being TRBD1 (6 bases). CDR1 LNHDA and CDR2 SQIVND come from the germline V gene (reference sequence). The CDR3 has 16 amino acids. With 7 bases removed from V and 2 bases from J, the gap between germline ends came to 18 bases. CDR3 bases: TGTGCCAGTACCCCCGTGGGATCAGGGGCTGGAAACACCATATATTTT. Translated, it gives CASTPVGSGAGNTIYF.

For this clone: Within the sample, other DNA sequences also encode this same CDR3. The chain couples TRBV28 to TRBJ1-1; D unclear. The CDR3 sequence is 13 residues long. CDR1 and CDR2 from the germline V gene are MDHEN and SYDVKM. V was clipped by 3 bases and J by 2 bases, with 7 bases between them. The CDR3 here is CASSFSENTEAFF. CDR3 DNA: TGTGCCAGCAGTTTTAGCGAAAACACTGAAGCTTTCTTT.

Details on this clone: Within the sample, other DNA sequences also encode this same CDR3. The V call is TRBV19, the J call TRBJ2-6; TRBD2 might be the D (5 bases). The CDR3 runs to 16 residues. Germline V CDR1 and CDR2: LNHDA, SQIVND (reference sequence). V lost 3 bases to trimming and J lost 0 bases, with 9 bases between them. DNA of the CDR3: TGTGCCAGTAGTATCGGAGGCCTCTCTGGGGCCAACGTCCTGACTTTC. Protein product: CASSIGGLSGANVLTF.